The 2 T cell receptor beta chains below come from one sample, sequenced in a study of Ad26.COV2.S vaccination and SARS-CoV-2 variants. The data were produced by immunoSEQ multiplex PCR, yet TCRdb's version contains in-frame clones alone and is incomplete. The sample shows more than 300,000 clones, about 86% of them seen only once. This sample's treatment: 19 received Ad26.COV2.S at low or high dose, single or two shots; about 5 received placebo; per-sample allocation not given. After the first vaccine or placebo injection, samples were drawn on day 63. The sample here was peripheral blood, taken in a trial of Ad26.COV2.S vaccine versus placebo. Receptors were obtained from a person aged 18-65 years who received the Ad26.COV2.S COVID-19 vaccine or a placebo.

The rearrangement uses TRBV7-8 and TRBJ1-1; D might be TRBD1 (6 bases). The CDR3 loop spans 15 amino acids. Germline V gene data show CDR1 as SGHVS and CDR2 as FQNEAQ. V lost 1 base and J 2 bases, leaving 11 bases between the germline ends. The CDR3 sequence: CASSLVGGQNTEAFF. The CDR3 bases are TGTGCCAGCAGCTTAGTCGGGGGACAAAACACTGAAGCTTTCTTT.

This chain uses TRBV19 with TRBJ2-1; D possibly corresponds to TRBD2 (5 bases). This CDR3 comprises 14 residues. V dropped 6 bases and J dropped 4 bases, with 13 bases sitting between them. Germline V CDR1 and CDR2: LNHDA, SQIVND (reference sequence). The DNA for the CDR3 is TGTGCCAGTAGAGGGCTAGCAGAGTACAATGAGCAGTTCTTC. It translates to CASRGLAEYNEQFF.